Listed here is a single T cell receptor (beta chain). This table comes from immunoSEQ multiplex PCR, and its TCRdb copy is limited to in-frame clones, with some not included. The sample has 200,000 to 250,000 clones; less than 90% are singletons. The entry originates in a study of blood T cell repertoires in COVID-19. The wider study: PBMCs, B-cell-depleted T cells, or T cells provided the cDNA or gDNA that made up the material.

CDR1 and CDR2 (germline): SGHTA, FQGNSA. The germline V and J ends were trimmed by 6 bases and 5 bases, with 19 bases remaining between them. The CDR3 consists of 15 residues. This sequence was found in a woman aged 45-59 years in a cohort exposed to, infected with or recovered from COVID-19 (not recorded which). The V and J genes are TRBV7-2 and TRBJ1-1; D might be TRBD1 (5 bases). The specimen was PBMCs or T cells enriched from blood (not recorded which). CDR3 region: CASRASMPRGTEAFF. In nucleotides, the CDR3 is TGTGCCAGCAGGGCCAGCATGCCTCGGGGGACTGAAGCTTTCTTT.